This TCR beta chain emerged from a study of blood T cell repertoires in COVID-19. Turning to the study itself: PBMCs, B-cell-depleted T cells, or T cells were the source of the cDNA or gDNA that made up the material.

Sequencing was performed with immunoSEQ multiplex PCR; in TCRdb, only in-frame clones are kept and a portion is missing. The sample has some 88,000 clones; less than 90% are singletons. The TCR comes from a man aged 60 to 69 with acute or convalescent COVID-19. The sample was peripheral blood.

The CDR3 DNA reads as TGCGCCAGTACTCTCCCCGGTAACCAAGAGACCCAGTACTTC. Translated, it gives CASTLPGNQETQYF. This rearrangement joins TRBV5-1 to TRBJ2-5; D unclear. CDR3 length: 14 residues. Trimming pared 8 bases from V and 0 bases from J, leaving 14 bases between. Germline V gene lookup returns CDR1 SGHRS and CDR2 YFSETQ. The whole variable domain, remainder taken from reference TRBV5-1 and TRBJ2-5, is KAGVTQTPRYLIKTRGQQVTLSCSPISGHRSVSWYQQTPGQGLQFLFEYFSETQRNKGNFPGRFSGRQFSNSRSEMNVSTLELGDSALYLCASTLPGNQETQYFGPGTRLLVL.